Listed below are T cell receptor beta chains from one sample, sequenced in a study of Tregs in tolerant kidney transplant recipients. Sequencing was performed with immunoSEQ multiplex PCR; in TCRdb, only in-frame clones are kept and a portion is missing. The table records about 240,000 clones, roughly 84% of them present only once. Sequencing was carried out using CD4+ T cells from blood. These receptors were taken from a human donor in good health. Both conserved end residues are part of each CDR3. The order of the fields is J gene, D gene, clone size, V gene, CDR3 length, CDR3 DNA, CDR3 protein. A D gene is named only where the DNA matches it firmly. Clone sizes are given selectively: once, few, many, or a class where the clone is expanded.

j_call: TRBJ2-2
d_call: TRBD2
clone_size: NA
v_call: TRBV4-1
cdr3_length: 16
cdr3_nt: TGCGCCAGCAGCCAAGTCGCGGTAGCGGGGTCCCGGGAGCTGTTTTTT
cdr3_aa: CASSQVAVAGSRELFF

j_call: TRBJ2-7
d_call: NA
clone_size: many
v_call: TRBV7-9
cdr3_length: 15
cdr3_nt: TGTGCCAGCGCAGGGGGGGCAGGGAGATCCTACGAGCAGTACTTC
cdr3_aa: CASAGGAGRSYEQYF

j_call: TRBJ1-2
d_call: NA
clone_size: NA
v_call: TRBV7-6
cdr3_length: 16
cdr3_nt: TGTGCCAGCACCAGTGACTCTGGGAGCCGTAACTATGGCTACACCTTC
cdr3_aa: CASTSDSGSRNYGYTF

j_call: TRBJ2-1
d_call: NA
clone_size: NA
v_call: TRBV5-1
cdr3_length: 15
cdr3_nt: TGCGCCAGCAGCTTGTATCTGGGAGGGGGTAATGAGCAGTTCTTC
cdr3_aa: CASSLYLGGGNEQFF

j_call: TRBJ2-3
d_call: NA
clone_size: NA
v_call: TRBV6-5
cdr3_length: 14
cdr3_nt: TGTGCCAGCAGTTACGGAAGAAACACAGATACGCAGTATTTT
cdr3_aa: CASSYGRNTDTQYF

j_call: TRBJ2-2
d_call: NA
clone_size: NA
v_call: TRBV11-2
cdr3_length: 13
cdr3_nt: TGTGCCAGCAGCTTGGAAACTGCCGGGGAGCTGTTTTTT
cdr3_aa: CASSLETAGELFF

j_call: TRBJ1-5
d_call: NA
clone_size: NA
v_call: TRBV30
cdr3_length: 19
cdr3_nt: TGTGCCTGGAGGCCAGGCGTACGAGAGAACCCATTACGCAATCAGCCCCAGCATTTT
cdr3_aa: CAWRPGVRENPLRNQPQHF

j_call: TRBJ2-7
d_call: NA
clone_size: once
v_call: TRBV6-5
cdr3_length: 15
cdr3_nt: TGTGCCAGCAGTCTCGCGTCGGGGAGGACCTACGAGCAGTACTTC
cdr3_aa: CASSLASGRTYEQYF

j_call: TRBJ1-1
d_call: TRBD1
clone_size: NA
v_call: TRBV19
cdr3_length: 14
cdr3_nt: TGTGCCGTGGGCAGGGGGCGTGAGAACACTGAAGCTTTCTTT
cdr3_aa: CAVGRGRENTEAFF

j_call: TRBJ1-2
d_call: NA
clone_size: NA
v_call: TRBV7-3
cdr3_length: 16
cdr3_nt: TGTGCCAGCAGCTTAAAGGGGCGAAGGGCCGACTATGGCTACACCTTC
cdr3_aa: CASSLKGRRADYGYTF

j_call: TRBJ2-3
d_call: NA
clone_size: NA
v_call: TRBV27
cdr3_length: 14
cdr3_nt: TGTGCCAGCAGTCTTGACGTGAACACAGATACGCAGTATTTT
cdr3_aa: CASSLDVNTDTQYF

j_call: TRBJ2-5
d_call: TRBD2
clone_size: NA
v_call: TRBV5-4
cdr3_length: 18
cdr3_nt: TGTGCCAGCAGCTTGGCCCCTCAACTAGCGGAGCTTGGGCAGACCCAGTACTTC
cdr3_aa: CASSLAPQLAELGQTQYF

j_call: TRBJ2-5
d_call: TRBD2
clone_size: NA
v_call: TRBV19
cdr3_length: 14
cdr3_nt: TGTGCCAGTAGTATAAGTAGCGGGGGAGGGACCCAGTACTTC
cdr3_aa: CASSISSGGGTQYF

j_call: TRBJ1-1
d_call: NA
clone_size: NA
v_call: TRBV6-1
cdr3_length: 14
cdr3_nt: TGTGCCAGCAGTGACAGGGGTGGGAACACTGAAGCTTTCTTT
cdr3_aa: CASSDRGGNTEAFF

j_call: TRBJ2-1
d_call: NA
clone_size: NA
v_call: TRBV29-1
cdr3_length: 8
cdr3_nt: TGCAGCGTTGACAGGGAATTCTTC
cdr3_aa: CSVDREFF

j_call: TRBJ2-1
d_call: NA
clone_size: NA
v_call: TRBV27
cdr3_length: 14
cdr3_nt: TGTGCCAGCAGTTTAAGGCGCCAGGACAATGAGCAGTTCTTC
cdr3_aa: CASSLRRQDNEQFF

j_call: TRBJ1-1
d_call: NA
clone_size: NA
v_call: TRBV19
cdr3_length: 14
cdr3_nt: TGTGCCAGTAGTATAGTCGTCAGAGACACTGAAGCTTTCTTT
cdr3_aa: CASSIVVRDTEAFF

j_call: TRBJ2-3
d_call: TRBD2
clone_size: NA
v_call: TRBV7-7
cdr3_length: 14
cdr3_nt: TGTGCTAGCAGCTCTAGCGGGGCCTCAGATACGCAGTATTTT
cdr3_aa: CASSSSGASDTQYF

j_call: TRBJ1-1
d_call: NA
clone_size: NA
v_call: TRBV6-1
cdr3_length: 17
cdr3_nt: TGTGCCAGCAGTGCTGTTATGCGGGGGGCGGTGAACACTGAAGCTTTCTTT
cdr3_aa: CASSAVMRGAVNTEAFF

j_call: TRBJ1-2
d_call: TRBD1
clone_size: NA
v_call: TRBV5-1
cdr3_length: 16
cdr3_nt: TGCGCCAGCAGCTTGGCGGGGGACAGGGGTAACTATGGCTACACCTTC
cdr3_aa: CASSLAGDRGNYGYTF

j_call: TRBJ2-7
d_call: NA
clone_size: NA
v_call: TRBV18
cdr3_length: 16
cdr3_nt: TGTGCCAGCTCACCAAGCCAGACCCGATCAAACTACGAGCAGTACTTC
cdr3_aa: CASSPSQTRSNYEQYF

j_call: TRBJ1-5
d_call: NA
clone_size: NA
v_call: TRBV21-1
cdr3_length: 16
cdr3_nt: TGTGCCAGCAGCAATCTGACAGGGAACCACAATCAGCCCCAGCATTTT
cdr3_aa: CASSNLTGNHNQPQHF

j_call: TRBJ2-2
d_call: TRBD2
clone_size: NA
v_call: TRBV29-1
cdr3_length: 14
cdr3_nt: TGCAGCGTTGCAGAGCGGGAGTTGGTCGGGGAGCTGTTTTTT
cdr3_aa: CSVAERELVGELFF

j_call: TRBJ1-2
d_call: TRBD1
clone_size: NA
v_call: TRBV6-5
cdr3_length: 15
cdr3_nt: TGTGCCAGCAGTTACACAAACAGGGGGCGCGGCGGCTACACCTTC
cdr3_aa: CASSYTNRGRGGYTF

j_call: TRBJ1-5
d_call: NA
clone_size: NA
v_call: TRBV2
cdr3_length: 14
cdr3_nt: TGTGCCAGCAGTGTGGGCAGAGGCAATCAGCCCCAGCATTTT
cdr3_aa: CASSVGRGNQPQHF

j_call: TRBJ1-5
d_call: NA
clone_size: NA
v_call: TRBV19
cdr3_length: 12
cdr3_nt: TGTGCCAGTACTCACAGGGAACAGCCCCAGCATTTT
cdr3_aa: CASTHREQPQHF

j_call: TRBJ2-2
d_call: TRBD2
clone_size: NA
v_call: TRBV11-2
cdr3_length: 14
cdr3_nt: TGTGCCAGCAGCCCGGGACTACCGACGGGGGAGCTGTTTTTT
cdr3_aa: CASSPGLPTGELFF

j_call: TRBJ1-2
d_call: TRBD1
clone_size: NA
v_call: TRBV5-4
cdr3_length: 14
cdr3_nt: TGTGCCAGCAGCTTCGGACAGGGACTATATGGCTACACCTTC
cdr3_aa: CASSFGQGLYGYTF

j_call: TRBJ1-6
d_call: NA
clone_size: NA
v_call: TRBV11-2
cdr3_length: 14
cdr3_nt: TGTGCCAGCAGCTTAGTAGGGTATAATTCACCCCTCCACTTT
cdr3_aa: CASSLVGYNSPLHF

j_call: TRBJ2-1
d_call: NA
clone_size: NA
v_call: TRBV10-2
cdr3_length: 17
cdr3_nt: TGCGCCAGCAGTGAGTTCCTCGGCAGGAGCTCCTACAATGAGCAGTTCTTC
cdr3_aa: CASSEFLGRSSYNEQFF

j_call: TRBJ1-3
d_call: NA
clone_size: NA
v_call: TRBV4-1
cdr3_length: 16
cdr3_nt: TGCGCCAGCAGCCAAGGCCCGGCAGTGTCTGGAAACACCATATATTTT
cdr3_aa: CASSQGPAVSGNTIYF

j_call: TRBJ2-7
d_call: NA
clone_size: NA
v_call: TRBV10-1
cdr3_length: 14
cdr3_nt: TGCGCCAGCAGTGAGTCGATACTAGCCTACGAGCAGTACTTC
cdr3_aa: CASSESILAYEQYF

j_call: TRBJ2-5
d_call: NA
clone_size: NA
v_call: TRBV18
cdr3_length: 13
cdr3_nt: TGTGCCAGCTCACCCGGGGCGCGGGAGACCCAGTACTTC
cdr3_aa: CASSPGARETQYF

j_call: TRBJ2-7
d_call: TRBD1
clone_size: NA
v_call: TRBV30
cdr3_length: 12
cdr3_nt: TGTGCCTGGAATCCGGACAGGGGCGAGCAGTACTTC
cdr3_aa: CAWNPDRGEQYF

j_call: TRBJ1-6
d_call: TRBD1
clone_size: NA
v_call: TRBV10-1
cdr3_length: 15
cdr3_nt: TGCGCCAGCAACTTGGGACAGGGGAGTAATTCACCCCTCCACTTT
cdr3_aa: CASNLGQGSNSPLHF

j_call: TRBJ1-2
d_call: NA
clone_size: few
v_call: TRBV15
cdr3_length: 17
cdr3_nt: TGTGCCACCAGCAGCCTGGAGGGGCAGGGAACGGGCTATGGCTACACCTTC
cdr3_aa: CATSSLEGQGTGYGYTF

j_call: TRBJ2-5
d_call: NA
clone_size: NA
v_call: TRBV7-9
cdr3_length: 18
cdr3_nt: TGTGCCAGCAGCCCCCGCCGGCTGGTCAGGGGAAGCAATGCGACCCAGTACTTC
cdr3_aa: CASSPRRLVRGSNATQYF

j_call: TRBJ2-2
d_call: TRBD2
clone_size: NA
v_call: TRBV10-1
cdr3_length: 14
cdr3_nt: TGCGCCACCCGGACTAGCGAAAACACCGGGGAGCTGTTTTTT
cdr3_aa: CATRTSENTGELFF

j_call: TRBJ2-3
d_call: TRBD2
clone_size: once
v_call: TRBV12-5
cdr3_length: 17
cdr3_nt: TGTGCTAGTGGTTTGGTACTGTCTAGCGGGGGAAGAAATACGCAGTATTTT
cdr3_aa: CASGLVLSSGGRNTQYF

j_call: TRBJ1-1
d_call: NA
clone_size: NA
v_call: TRBV19
cdr3_length: 15
cdr3_nt: TGTGCCAGTAGTATCTCCCCGGGCAGCCGCACTGAAGCTTTCTTT
cdr3_aa: CASSISPGSRTEAFF

j_call: TRBJ2-2
d_call: NA
clone_size: NA
v_call: TRBV7-9
cdr3_length: 14
cdr3_nt: TGTGCCAGCAGCTTTTCCCTGAACACCGGGGAGCTGTTTTTT
cdr3_aa: CASSFSLNTGELFF

j_call: TRBJ1-1
d_call: TRBD1
clone_size: NA
v_call: TRBV19
cdr3_length: 13
cdr3_nt: TGTGCCAGTAGTCTGGACAGGGGCACTGAAGCTTTCTTT
cdr3_aa: CASSLDRGTEAFF

j_call: TRBJ1-2
d_call: NA
clone_size: NA
v_call: TRBV2
cdr3_length: 11
cdr3_nt: TGTGCCAGCAGTGAATCGGGCGCAGGCCTCTTC
cdr3_aa: CASSESGAGLF

j_call: TRBJ1-2
d_call: NA
clone_size: NA
v_call: TRBV5-8
cdr3_length: 14
cdr3_nt: TGTGCCAGCAGCCCGCAAACAGGGCCTTATGGCTACACCTTC
cdr3_aa: CASSPQTGPYGYTF

j_call: TRBJ2-1
d_call: NA
clone_size: NA
v_call: TRBV19
cdr3_length: 12
cdr3_nt: TGTGCCAGTAGTGACAGAAAGGATGAGCAGTTCTTC
cdr3_aa: CASSDRKDEQFF

j_call: TRBJ1-1
d_call: TRBD1
clone_size: NA
v_call: TRBV6-5
cdr3_length: 15
cdr3_nt: TGTGCCAGCAGTTACTATGGCAGGGGGCGGACTGAAGCTTTCTTT
cdr3_aa: CASSYYGRGRTEAFF

j_call: TRBJ1-1
d_call: TRBD1
clone_size: NA
v_call: TRBV6-5
cdr3_length: 14
cdr3_nt: TGTGCCAGCGTAGTGTCAGGGGGCGAGGATGAAGCTTTCTTT
cdr3_aa: CASVVSGGEDEAFF

j_call: TRBJ2-1
d_call: NA
clone_size: NA
v_call: TRBV7-9
cdr3_length: 12
cdr3_nt: TGTGCCAGCAGCACCCAAGGCTATGAGCAGTTCTTC
cdr3_aa: CASSTQGYEQFF

j_call: TRBJ2-7
d_call: NA
clone_size: NA
v_call: TRBV5-1
cdr3_length: 13
cdr3_nt: TGCGCCAGCAGCTTGGACAGGATATACGAGCAGTACTTC
cdr3_aa: CASSLDRIYEQYF

j_call: TRBJ2-1
d_call: TRBD2
clone_size: NA
v_call: TRBV19
cdr3_length: 14
cdr3_nt: TGTGCCAGTAGTTCTAGCGGGGGCTTCAATGAGCAGTTCTTC
cdr3_aa: CASSSSGGFNEQFF